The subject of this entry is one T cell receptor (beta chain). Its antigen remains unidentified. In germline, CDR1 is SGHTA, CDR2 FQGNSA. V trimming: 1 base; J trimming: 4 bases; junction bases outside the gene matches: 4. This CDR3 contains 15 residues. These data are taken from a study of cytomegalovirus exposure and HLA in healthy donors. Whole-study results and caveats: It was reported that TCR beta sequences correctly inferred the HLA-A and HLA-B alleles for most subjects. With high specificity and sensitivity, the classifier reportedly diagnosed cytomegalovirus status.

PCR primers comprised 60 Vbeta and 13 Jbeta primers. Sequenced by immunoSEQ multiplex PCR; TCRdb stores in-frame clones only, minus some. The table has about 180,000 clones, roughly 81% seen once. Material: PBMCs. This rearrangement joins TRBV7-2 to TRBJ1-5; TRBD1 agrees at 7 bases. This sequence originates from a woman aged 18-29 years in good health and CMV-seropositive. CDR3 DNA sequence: TGTGCCAGCAGCTTAGTACAGGGGAGTAATCAGCCCCAGCATTTT. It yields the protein CASSLVQGSNQPQHF.